This T cell receptor (beta chain) was recorded in a study of regulatory T cells in long-lasting Graves disease. TCR beta libraries were built with iRepertoire HTBI primers and Arm-PCR of CDR3 regions. TCRdb re-analysed the multiplex PCR reads in MiXCR, keeping a single row per CDR3 protein. The sample records 450,000 or so distinct CDR3 sequences, 20% being singletons. Time point given: persistent/refractory GD, antithyroid drugs over 5 years with positive TRAb. From RNA extracted from PBMCs, the TCR library was made. Many counts were recorded for this clonotype. One junction end disagrees with the germline gene, perhaps due to a read error. The CDR3 consists of 14 residues. Germline V gives CDR1 SGHAT, CDR2 FQNNGV.

This sample comprised peripheral blood mononuclear cells (PBMCs), obtained when the disease was refractory, from a patient treated with antithyroid drugs. The sequence derives from a female donor with Graves disease. The chain uses TRBV11-2 and TRBJ2-5; TRBD1 matches 9 bases. The CDR3 sequence: CANSHGDRVETQYF. As DNA, the CDR3 is TGTGCCAACAGCCACGGGGACAGGGTAGAGACCCAGTACTTC.